Following are 13 T cell receptor beta chains from one sample sequenced in a study of cytomegalovirus exposure and HLA in healthy donors. With 60 Vbeta and 13 Jbeta primers, the PCR was carried out. Clones were read by immunoSEQ multiplex PCR, and TCRdb kept only the in-frame ones, dropping some. Its clone listing holds roughly 100,000 clones. The sequencing sample was made of PBMCs. The receptors come from a man aged 35-49 years in good health and CMV-seronegative.

The chain employs TRBV7-9 and TRBJ1-1; D is possibly TRBD1 (5 bases). The V end was cut by 6 bases, the J end by 11 bases, with 13 bases between. Germline-derived CDR1 and CDR2 are SEHNR and FQNEAQ (reference sequence). The CDR3 has 11 residues. The CDR3 coding sequence is TGTGCCAGCAGGGGGCCTACTCTGGCTTTCTTT. As protein: CASRGPTLAFF.

The J gene is TRBJ2-2, the V gene TRBV5-4, with 9 bases aligning to TRBD2. Germline V lookup: CDR1 SGHNT, CDR2 YYREEE (reference sequence). Unmatched junction bases numbered 4, after V lost 4 bases and J lost 0 bases. The CDR3 loop spans 16 amino acids. The CDR3 region is CASSISSGANTGELFF. The CDR3 DNA reads TGTGCCAGCAGCATTTCTAGCGGGGCGAACACCGGGGAGCTGTTTTTT.

V gene TRBV6-5 combines with J gene TRBJ1-6; the match to TRBD1 covers 7 bases. This CDR3 region has 13 residues. Germline assignment: CDR1 MNHEY and CDR2 SVGAGI. V was pared by 6 bases and J by 7 bases, with 3 bases of the junction left unmatched. CDR3 residues: CASRTQGNSPLHF. The CDR3 nucleotides read TGTGCCAGCAGGACACAGGGGAATTCACCCCTCCACTTT.

The chain links TRBV18 to TRBJ2-6, with 9 positions matching TRBD1. CDR3 size: 16 residues. Germline V lookup: CDR1 KGHSH, CDR2 LQKENI. Trimming at V came to 4 bases and at J to 2 bases, leaving 3 bases not matched to a gene. This CDR3 is CASSQTGGPGANVLTF. CDR3 bases: TGTGCCAGCTCACAGACAGGGGGGCCTGGGGCCAACGTCCTGACTTTC.

The rearrangement joins TRBV5-6 to TRBJ2-3, with D uncertain. CDR3 length: 13 residues. Trimming pared 6 bases from V and 1 base from J, leaving 9 bases between. CDR1 is SGHDT and CDR2 is YYEEEE in the germline V gene. The CDR3 spells CASKAQGTDTQYF. The CDR3 DNA follows: TGTGCCAGCAAAGCTCAGGGCACAGATACGCAGTATTTT. The complete variable domain, with remaining parts taken from reference TRBV5-6 and TRBJ2-3, reads DAGVTQSPTHLIKTRGQQVTLRCSPKSGHDTVSWYQQALGQGPQFIFQYYEEEERQRGNFPDRFSGHQFPNYSSELNVNALLLGDSALYLCASKAQGTDTQYFGPGTRLTVL.

The rearrangement joins TRBV6-5 to TRBJ2-5; D gene uncertain. CDR3 length: 13 residues. Trimming shortened V by 6 bases and J by 1 base, and 9 bases separated the two germline ends. The germline gives CDR1 MNHEY, CDR2 SVGAGI. The CDR3 DNA reads TGTGCCAGCAGCCCTATACTCCAAGAGACCCAGTACTTC. Protein product: CASSPILQETQYF.

The rearrangement joins TRBV12-5 to TRBJ2-3; 7 positions agree with TRBD2. The CDR3 is made up of 17 amino acids. The V and J ends lost 0 bases and 5 bases, in that order; junction bases with no gene match: 11. Germline V gene lookup returns CDR1 LGHNT and CDR2 FRNRAP. The CDR3, as DNA: TGTGCTAGTGGTTTGGTCCCGACTAGCAGTGCGGGAGATACGCAGTATTTT. Amino acids: CASGLVPTSSAGDTQYF. Filled out from reference TRBV12-5 and TRBJ2-3, the complete variable domain reads DARVTQTPRHKVTEMGQEVTMRCQPILGHNTVFWYRQTMMQGLELLAYFRNRAPLDDSGMPKDRFSAEMPDATLATLKIQPSEPRDSAVYFCASGLVPTSSAGDTQYFGPGTRLTVL.

The rearrangement joins TRBV15 to TRBJ2-7; weak D call: TRBD1 (5 bases). Germline V gene lookup returns CDR1 LNHNV and CDR2 YYDKDF (reference sequence). Trimming took off 0 bases at V and 6 bases at J, with 9 bases between the two ends. CDR3 size: 13 residues. As DNA, the CDR3 is TGTGCCACCAGCAGAGAGGGCAGGGTCGAGCAGTACTTC. Translating gives CATSREGRVEQYF.

As for this clone: The junction and the germline gene differ at one end; a read error may be behind it. V gene TRBV7-9 combines with J gene TRBJ2-5; 12 nucleotides match TRBD2. The CDR3 is 14 amino acids. Germline values: CDR1 SEHNR, CDR2 FQNEAQ (reference sequence). This CDR3 reads CASSPSTSGGKIHF. The CDR3, as DNA: TGTGCCAGCAGCCCTTCGACTAGCGGGGGCAAAATTCACTTC.

The CDR3 sequence: CASRLQGDQPQHF. As DNA, the CDR3 is TGTGCCAGCAGACTCCAGGGGGATCAGCCCCAGCATTTT. The chain links TRBV6-5 to TRBJ1-5, with 7 bases matching TRBD1. V dropped 6 bases and J dropped 5; count of bases not matched to a gene: 4. Germline V lookup: CDR1 MNHEY, CDR2 SVGAGI. This CDR3 contains 13 residues.

The chain employs TRBV6-5 and TRBJ1-2; the D gene is possibly TRBD1 (6 bases). This CDR3 is built from 16 residues. Germline V lookup: CDR1 MNHEY, CDR2 SVGAGI. V was pared by 0 bases and J by 8 bases, with 19 bases between. The CDR3 is CASSYSFMTGQGGYTF. The CDR3, as DNA: TGTGCCAGCAGTTACTCCTTTATGACAGGACAAGGAGGCTACACCTTC.

The rearrangement joins TRBV5-1 to TRBJ2-3; TRBD2 agrees at 7 bases. V lost 0 bases to trimming and J lost 2 bases; unmatched junction nucleotides: 6. Germline loops: CDR1 SGHRS, CDR2 YFSETQ. The CDR3 length is 16 residues. The CDR3 region has the DNA TGCGCCAGCAGCTTGGGACTAGCAACGGACACAGATACGCAGTATTTT. Encoded protein: CASSLGLATDTDTQYF.

V usage is TRBV7-2 and J usage is TRBJ2-1; D may be TRBD2 (6 bases). The CDR3 is made up of 13 amino acids. The V and J ends lost 8 bases and 5 bases respectively, with 13 bases between them. The V gene's germline CDR1 is SGHTA and CDR2 FQGNSA. DNA of the CDR3: TGTGCCAGCGCCCCGGGGGTCCACAATGAGCAGTTCTTC. It codes for CASAPGVHNEQFF.